The rows below give T cell receptor beta chains drawn from one sample of a study of blood T cell repertoires in COVID-19. Assay: immunoSEQ multiplex PCR; the TCRdb copy retains only in-frame clones and omits some. The sample yields over 30,000 clones, about 90% seen once. The specimen was peripheral blood. The source is a man between 70 and 80 years old with active or convalescent COVID-19. CDR3s include the opening cysteine and the closing phenylalanine or tryptophan. The D gene is left open where the match is weak. Only part of the rows carry a size: once, few, many, or a class if the clone is expanded.

d_call,v_call,j_call,clone_size,cdr3_aa,cdr3_nt
-,TRBV7-9,TRBJ1-1,few,CASSFRVGTEAFF,TGTGCCAGCAGCTTCAGGGTTGGCACTGAAGCTTTCTTT
-,TRBV2,TRBJ1-5,-,CASSLQGNFNQPQHF,TGTGCCAGCAGTCTTCAGGGGAATTTCAATCAGCCCCAGCATTTT
-,TRBV28,TRBJ2-1,-,CASSRLVLPYNEQFF,TGTGCCAGCAGTCGACTAGTCCTTCCCTACAATGAGCAGTTCTTC
-,TRBV4-1,TRBJ1-1,-,CASSQDRESMNTEAFF,TGCGCCAGCAGCCAAGATCGAGAGTCCATGAACACTGAAGCTTTCTTT
-,TRBV6-5,TRBJ1-5,once,CATLPGVYSNQPQHF,TGTGCCACCCTACCGGGGGTATATAGCAATCAGCCCCAGCATTTT
-,TRBV9,TRBJ1-6,once,CASSPSGTLFRPLHF,TGTGCCAGCAGCCCCTCCGGGACACTCTTTAGACCCCTCCACTTT
-,TRBV2,TRBJ2-4,-,CASAWTVGRVAKNIQYF,TGTGCCAGCGCTTGGACTGTAGGGCGAGTTGCCAAAAACATTCAGTACTTC
-,TRBV5-1,TRBJ1-3,-,CASSPQAGSGNTIYF,TGCGCCAGCAGCCCGCAGGCGGGGTCTGGAAACACCATATATTTT
TRBD1,TRBV9,TRBJ2-7,-,CASSVAGTGGAYEQYF,TGTGCCAGCAGCGTAGCCGGGACAGGGGGCGCCTACGAGCAGTACTTC
-,TRBV5-5,TRBJ1-2,-,CASSRLANYGYTF,TGTGCCAGCAGCCGGCTAGCTAACTATGGCTACACCTTC
TRBD2,TRBV24-1,TRBJ2-2,-,CATSDVAVSGANTGELFF,TGTGCCACCAGTGATGTCGCGGTTAGCGGGGCGAACACCGGGGAGCTGTTTTTT
TRBD1,TRBV11-2,TRBJ1-2,-,CASSLGIDRGPAGYTF,TGTGCCAGCAGCTTAGGTATAGACAGGGGGCCGGCGGGCTACACCTTC
-,TRBV2,TRBJ2-5,-,CASTGWQTQYF,TGTGCCAGCACAGGGTGGCAGACCCAGTACTTC
-,TRBV2,TRBJ1-2,-,CASSVTARDYGYTF,TGTGCCAGCAGTGTAACCGCCCGGGACTATGGCTACACCTTC
-,TRBV7-2,TRBJ1-5,once,CASSQTVSNQPQHF,TGTGCCAGCAGCCAAACAGTTAGCAATCAGCCCCAGCATTTT
-,TRBV25-1,TRBJ1-2,-,CASSDWPLTAGYTF,TGTGCCAGCAGTGATTGGCCGTTGACAGCTGGCTACACCTTC
-,TRBV7-3,TRBJ2-1,-,CASSLKGGLAYNEQFF,TGTGCCAGCAGCTTAAAGGGCGGGCTAGCCTACAATGAGCAGTTCTTC
TRBD1,TRBV7-2,TRBJ1-2,-,CASSSIQGNYGYTF,TGTGCCAGCAGCTCCATACAGGGGAACTATGGCTACACCTTC
TRBD1,TRBV11-2,TRBJ2-1,-,CASSLGQGAYNEQFF,TGTGCCAGCAGCTTAGGGCAGGGGGCCTACAATGAGCAGTTCTTC
-,TRBV2,TRBJ1-4,-,CASTLPTGGNEKLFF,TGTGCCAGCACCCTGCCGACAGGAGGAAATGAAAAACTGTTTTTT